This is a list of T cell receptor beta chains from one sample in a study of T cells after yellow fever vaccination. TCRdb passed the 5' RACE reads through MiXCR, listing each CDR3 protein once. The sample lists hundreds of thousands of distinct CDR3 sequences, less than 15% occurring once. Specimen: PBMCs, collected on the day of the yellow fever booster vaccination. The receptors come from a man under 40 who received the YFV17D yellow fever vaccine. Each CDR3 is given with its conserved first and last residue. The D gene is left open where the match is weak. For some rows the clone size is stated as once, few or many, or as a class when expanded; others skip it.

>TRBV7-8|.|.|TRBJ1-1
CASSLVARNTEAFF
TGTGCCAGCAGCTTAGTCGCGCGGAACACTGAAGCTTTCTTT
>TRBV5-4|few|.|TRBJ2-1
CASSLPPGRQFF
TGTGCCAGCAGCTTGCCGCCAGGGAGGCAGTTCTTC
>TRBV12-3/TRBV12-4|.|.|TRBJ1-5
CASSLGAAFNQPQHF
TGTGCCAGCAGTTTGGGGGCGGCATTTAATCAGCCCCAGCATTTT
>TRBV19|.|TRBD2|TRBJ2-7
CASSITSGAYEQYF
TGTGCCAGTAGTATAACTAGCGGGGCATACGAGCAGTACTTC
>TRBV7-9|few|.|TRBJ2-1
CASSLGLGSEQFF
TGTGCCAGCAGCTTAGGCTTGGGGTCTGAGCAGTTCTTC
>TRBV6-1|.|.|TRBJ2-1
CASSPVDYIYEQFF
TGTGCCAGCAGTCCAGTCGACTATATCTATGAGCAGTTCTTC
>TRBV4-3|few|TRBD1|TRBJ2-7
CASSQDPDRGKYEQYF
TGCGCCAGCAGCCAAGATCCGGACAGGGGGAAGTACGAGCAGTACTTC
>TRBV29-1|.|TRBD2|TRBJ2-1
CSVAFGSGRGNEQFF
TGCAGCGTTGCTTTTGGTAGCGGGAGGGGTAATGAGCAGTTCTTC
>TRBV27|.|TRBD2|TRBJ2-7
CASSLSGSGRAGEQYF
TGTGCCAGCAGTTTATCTGGAAGTGGGAGGGCCGGCGAGCAGTACTTC
>TRBV4-1|.|.|TRBJ2-5
CASSTSESHEETQYF
TGCGCCAGCAGCACCTCGGAGAGCCATGAGGAGACCCAGTACTTC
>TRBV6-1|.|.|TRBJ2-1
CASSPRGTSPAVEQFF
TGTGCCAGCAGCCCACGGGGGACCAGCCCGGCGGTGGAGCAGTTCTTC
>TRBV6-2/TRBV6-3|.|.|TRBJ2-5
CASRRPNQETQYF
TGTGCCAGCAGACGGCCCAACCAAGAGACCCAGTACTTC
>TRBV20-1|few|.|TRBJ2-7
CSGGAASSYEQYF
TGCAGTGGTGGGGCGGCGAGCTCCTACGAGCAGTACTTC
>TRBV29-1|few|TRBD1|TRBJ2-1
CSVDGDRGRNEQFF
TGCAGCGTTGACGGGGACAGGGGGCGGAATGAGCAGTTCTTC
>TRBV4-2|few|TRBD2|TRBJ2-3
CASSHGRTGTSGRPSDTQYF
TGTGCCAGCAGCCATGGGAGGACAGGGACTAGCGGGAGGCCTTCGGATACGCAGTATTTT
>TRBV5-6|few|TRBD2|TRBJ2-2
CASSLRTSGRIGELFF
TGTGCCAGCAGCTTAAGGACTAGCGGGAGGATCGGGGAGCTGTTTTTT
>TRBV20-1|few|.|TRBJ2-7
CSASGEIYEQYF
TGCAGTGCTAGCGGCGAGATCTACGAGCAGTACTTC
>TRBV14|.|.|TRBJ2-2
CASSHNFAQGKIGELFF
TGTGCCAGCAGCCATAATTTTGCGCAGGGAAAGATCGGGGAGCTGTTTTTT
>TRBV6-2/TRBV6-3|few|.|TRBJ2-7
CASSFLVPYEQYF
TGTGCCAGCAGTTTCCTAGTTCCCTACGAGCAGTACTTC
>TRBV21-1|.|.|TRBJ1-4
CASNKGQDNEKLFF
TGTGCCAGCAACAAGGGACAGGATAATGAAAAACTGTTTTTT
>TRBV5-5|.|TRBD2|TRBJ2-7
CASSLRLAGGPLEQYF
TGTGCCAGCAGCCTTCGACTAGCGGGAGGCCCTTTGGAGCAGTACTTC
>TRBV21-1|few|.|TRBJ2-1
CASSAGDYNEQFF
TGTGCCAGCAGTGCAGGGGATTACAATGAGCAGTTCTTC
>TRBV3-1|.|.|TRBJ1-6
CASSQRDTNSPLHF
TGTGCCAGCAGCCAACGGGACACTAATTCACCCCTCCACTTT
>TRBV5-6|few|.|TRBJ1-2
CASSLGTEHYGYTF
TGTGCCAGCAGCCTCGGGACGGAACACTATGGCTACACCTTC
>TRBV7-2|few|.|TRBJ2-7
CASSLSRMSYEQYF
TGTGCCAGCAGCTTGAGTCGGATGTCCTACGAGCAGTACTTC
>TRBV6-1|few|.|TRBJ2-1
CASRPSGGREQFF
TGTGCCAGCAGACCATCCGGGGGCCGTGAGCAGTTCTTC
>TRBV5-1|few|.|TRBJ2-2
CASRDPGGTGELFF
TGCGCCAGCAGGGATCCTGGGGGCACCGGGGAGCTGTTTTTT
>TRBV7-6|.|.|TRBJ2-1
CASSRSGNEQFF
TGTGCCAGCAGCCGGAGCGGGAATGAGCAGTTCTTC
>TRBV6-1|.|.|TRBJ1-2
CASATGTSMIRGYTF
TGTGCCAGCGCAACCGGGACCTCTATGATCCGTGGCTACACCTTC
>TRBV18|.|.|TRBJ2-1
CASSIHPGQEYNEQFF
TGTGCCAGCTCAATACATCCGGGACAAGAATACAATGAGCAGTTCTTC
>TRBV5-1|few|.|TRBJ1-2
CASVGSGYGYTF
TGCGCCAGCGTGGGCTCCGGCTATGGCTACACCTTC
>TRBV12-3/TRBV12-4|few|.|TRBJ2-5
CASSLRGAETQYF
TGTGCCAGCAGTTTAAGGGGCGCGGAGACCCAGTACTTC
>TRBV6-5|.|.|TRBJ2-5
CASSYPPRGEGRETQYF
TGTGCCAGCAGCTATCCCCCTAGGGGGGAGGGCCGCGAGACCCAGTACTTC
>TRBV27|few|TRBD2|TRBJ2-3
CASDSGTTSTDTQYF
TGTGCCAGCGACTCCGGGACTACCTCCACAGATACGCAGTATTTT
>TRBV5-4|.|TRBD2|TRBJ2-1
CASSIRLAFQYNEQFF
TGTGCCAGCAGCATAAGACTAGCGTTTCAGTACAATGAGCAGTTCTTC
>TRBV7-9|few|.|TRBJ2-1
CASSLSSGGPTYNEQFF
TGTGCCAGCAGCTTATCCTCCGGGGGCCCCACTTACAATGAGCAGTTCTTC
>TRBV25-1|few|.|TRBJ2-3
CASSDGLRGTDTQYF
TGTGCCAGCAGTGATGGGCTAAGGGGCACAGATACGCAGTATTTT
>TRBV6-5|.|TRBD2|TRBJ2-7
CASSLAGGLIFSSYEQYF
TGTGCCAGCAGTTTAGCGGGAGGTCTAATCTTTAGCTCCTACGAGCAGTACTTC
>TRBV6-2/TRBV6-3|few|.|TRBJ1-1
CASSYSLENTEAFF
TGTGCCAGCAGTTACTCTTTGGAGAACACTGAAGCTTTCTTT
>TRBV11-2|.|TRBD1|TRBJ2-7
CASSPTGQGIVEQYF
TGTGCCAGCAGCCCCACGGGACAGGGAATCGTAGAGCAGTACTTC
>TRBV7-2|few|.|TRBJ2-3
CASSLITGSTDTQYF
TGTGCCAGCAGCTTAATAACTGGAAGCACAGATACGCAGTATTTT
>TRBV2|few|.|TRBJ2-2
CASSSDMTGELFF
TGTGCCAGCAGTTCGGACATGACCGGGGAGCTGTTTTTT
>TRBV20-1|few|.|TRBJ2-7
CSAIRTSTTGEQYF
TGCAGTGCCATAAGAACTTCCACAACGGGCGAGCAGTACTTC
>TRBV27|.|.|TRBJ2-2
CASSFDRDTGELFF
TGTGCCAGCAGTTTTGACCGGGACACCGGGGAGCTGTTTTTT
>TRBV4-3|.|.|TRBJ2-3
CASSQDAPGFADTQYF
TGCGCCAGCAGCCAAGATGCGCCGGGGTTCGCAGATACGCAGTATTTT
>TRBV27|.|TRBD2|TRBJ2-7
CASSSTSGSRFSYEQYF
TGTGCCAGCAGTTCGACTAGCGGGAGCAGGTTCTCCTACGAGCAGTACTTC
>TRBV10-3|few|TRBD1|TRBJ2-7
CAIGPGQHYEQYF
TGTGCCATCGGTCCGGGACAGCACTACGAGCAGTACTTC
>TRBV12-3/TRBV12-4|few|.|TRBJ2-4
CASSRLAGGRIQYF
TGTGCCAGCAGTCGACTAGCAGGGGGACGCATTCAGTACTTC
>TRBV5-6|few|TRBD2|TRBJ2-1
CASSSTSATRSLQFF
TGTGCCAGCAGCTCCACTAGCGCGACCCGTTCCCTGCAGTTCTTC
>TRBV4-1|.|.|TRBJ2-7
CASSQAAAGSYEQYF
TGCGCCAGCAGCCAGGCGGCTGCGGGATCCTACGAGCAGTACTTC
>TRBV20-1|.|.|TRBJ1-1
CSAPIVGTEAFF
TGCAGTGCTCCCATAGTGGGCACTGAAGCTTTCTTT
>TRBV9|few|.|TRBJ2-5
CASSVAEEETQYF
TGTGCCAGCAGCGTAGCGGAAGAAGAGACCCAGTACTTC
>TRBV19|.|TRBD1|TRBJ1-1
CASSVTGVDTEAFF
TGTGCCAGTAGTGTGACAGGGGTGGACACTGAAGCTTTCTTT
>TRBV28|few|.|TRBJ2-7
CASSVTGYGYEQYF
TGTGCCAGCAGTGTAACAGGGTATGGCTACGAGCAGTACTTC
>TRBV20-1|few|.|TRBJ2-3
CSARENREDTQYF
TGCAGTGCTAGAGAAAACAGGGAAGATACGCAGTATTTT
>TRBV18|few|TRBD1|TRBJ2-7
CASSPPMGTGVFEQYF
TGTGCCAGCTCACCACCGATGGGGACAGGAGTTTTCGAGCAGTACTTC